Shown below are 32 T cell receptor beta chains from a single sample sequenced in a study of T cells after yellow fever vaccination. TCRdb ran MiXCR on the 5' RACE reads and lists one entry per CDR3 protein. There are around 610,000 distinct CDR3 sequences in the sample; roughly 14% occur only once, and around 15% lies in the top ten. Source: PBMCs, taken on the day of the yellow fever booster vaccination. These receptor sequences come from a man younger than 40 who received the YFV17D yellow fever vaccine.

J is TRBJ2-4 and V is TRBV4-2; D uncertain. CDR3 length: 17 amino acids. The V end lost 0 bases, the J end lost 0 bases, and 12 bases lay between the germline ends. Germline CDR1 is LGHNA and CDR2 is YNFKEQ. CDR3 in amino acids: CASSQDVGNLAKNIQYF. CDR3 sequence (DNA): TGTGCCAGCAGCCAAGATGTCGGAAATCTAGCCAAAAACATTCAGTACTTC.

This clonotype has only a few counts. This chain joins TRBV20-1 and TRBJ2-1; TRBD1 might be the D (6 bases). Germline assignment: CDR1 DFQATT and CDR2 SNEGSKA (reference sequence). CDR3 length: 14 amino acids. Trimming took off 2 bases at V and 4 bases at J, with 12 bases between the two ends. The CDR3 protein is CSARSRDTYNEQFF. The CDR3 DNA reads TGCAGTGCTAGAAGCCGGGACACTTACAATGAGCAGTTCTTC.

V gene TRBV6-1 combines with J gene TRBJ2-7; the D gene could be TRBD1 or TRBD2 (5 bases each). Trimming removed 11 bases at V and 5 bases at J, with 16 bases between. This CDR3 comprises 12 residues. From germline, CDR1 is MNHNS and CDR2 SASEGT. The CDR3 loop is CAVKRGNNEQYF. The CDR3 DNA follows: TGTGCCGTCAAGAGGGGAAACAACGAGCAGTACTTC.

This clonotype was observed many times. The CDR3 sequence is CASSFGTTEQYF. The CDR3 DNA reads as TGTGCCAGCAGCTTCGGGACTACCGAGCAGTACTTC. The chain links TRBV7-9 to TRBJ2-7, with 7 bases lining up with TRBD2. The CDR3 covers 12 residues. Germline V CDR1 and CDR2: SEHNR, FQNEAQ (reference sequence). V was pared by 3 bases and J by 6 bases, with 2 bases of the junction left unmatched.

This chain joins TRBV20-1 and TRBJ2-3; 7 nucleotides line up with TRBD1. The CDR3 sequence is 15 residues long. V was clipped by 6 bases and J by 0 bases; unmatched bases: 9. Germline V gene lookup returns CDR1 DFQATT and CDR2 SNEGSKA (reference sequence). The CDR3 here is CSAYSDRVSTDTQYF. The CDR3, as DNA: TGCAGTGCCTACTCTGACAGGGTTAGCACAGATACGCAGTATTTT.

This clonotype was observed a handful of times. The V and J genes are TRBV28 and TRBJ2-3; 9 nucleotides align to TRBD2. The CDR3 runs 17 residues. The V gene end was trimmed by 1 base and the J gene end by 4 bases; junction bases not matched to a gene: 9. Germline loops: CDR1 MDHEN, CDR2 SYDVKM. Written as DNA, the CDR3 is TGTGCCAGCAGTTTATACCCTGGACTAGCGAGCGCAGATACGCAGTATTTT. It specifies CASSLYPGLASADTQYF.

The chain joins TRBV4-2 to TRBJ2-2, with D perhaps assigned TRBD1 or TRBD2 (5 bases each). Germline V gene data show CDR1 as LGHNA and CDR2 as YNFKEQ. The length of the CDR3 is 15 residues. Between the trimmed V and J ends, which lost 0 bases and 7 bases, there was a span of 12 bases. The CDR3 bases are TGTGCCAGCAGCCAAGAGGGACGGATCGACGGGGAGCTGTTTTTT. This encodes CASSQEGRIDGELFF.

This clonotype was counted a few times. The V and J genes are TRBV7-2 and TRBJ1-1, with D perhaps TRBD1 (6 bases). CDR1 is SGHTA and CDR2 is FQGNSA in the germline V gene. Trimming took 1 base from V and 5 from J, leaving 20 bases between them. The CDR3 spans 17 residues. This chain's CDR3 is CASSLGGGRVVYTEAFF. Written as DNA, the CDR3 is TGTGCCAGCAGCTTAGGTGGGGGCAGGGTGGTATATACTGAAGCTTTCTTT.

The genes are TRBV20-1 and TRBJ1-1; TRBD1 aligns across 7 bases. The trim removed 5 bases at V and 1 base at J, leaving 4 bases unmatched. Germline loops: CDR1 DFQATT, CDR2 SNEGSKA (reference sequence). This CDR3 is 13 amino acids long. CDR3 in amino acids: CSAGGQRNTEAFF. DNA of the CDR3: TGCAGTGCTGGGGGACAGCGGAACACTGAAGCTTTCTTT.

This clonotype was seen only a few times. This sequence joins TRBV29-1 and TRBJ2-3; D remains unclear. V lost 6 bases and J 4 bases, leaving 8 bases between the germline ends. The CDR3 consists of 11 residues. The germline gives CDR1 SQVTM, CDR2 ANQGSEA. CDR3 in amino acids: CSVHKPDTQYF. Written as DNA, the CDR3 is TGCAGCGTCCATAAACCAGATACGCAGTATTTT.

This clonotype showed up just a few times. The chain links TRBV20-1 to TRBJ2-3, with D possibly TRBD1 on 6 matching bases. The CDR3 contains 13 residues. Deletions cut 7 bases from V and 7 bases from J, with 18 bases between. Germline V CDR1 and CDR2: DFQATT, SNEGSKA (reference sequence). The CDR3 reads CSGARGKGNTQYF. In DNA, the CDR3 is TGCAGTGGGGCCAGGGGTAAAGGAAATACGCAGTATTTT.

V is TRBV7-2 and J is TRBJ1-6; D is perhaps TRBD1 (6 bases). Trimming pared 3 bases from V and 10 bases from J, leaving 13 bases between. The germline V gene has CDR1 SGHTA and CDR2 FQGNSA. The CDR3 runs 14 residues. The CDR3 protein is CASSFGQRGSPLHF. The CDR3 coding sequence is TGTGCCAGCAGCTTCGGACAGCGAGGGTCACCCCTCCACTTT.

This sequence joins TRBV12-3 or TRBV12-4 and TRBJ2-1; a possible D gene is TRBD2 (6 bases). This CDR3 is built from 13 residues. Trimming pared 4 bases from V and 9 bases from J, leaving 13 bases between. In nucleotides, the CDR3 is TGTGCCAGCAGTTCCCAGGTGGGAGGTGAGCAGTTCTTC. Its protein is CASSSQVGGEQFF.

This rearrangement joins TRBV5-1 to TRBJ2-7; 8 bases agree with TRBD1. With 0 bases clipped from V and 3 bases from J, the junction kept 5 bases outside the gene matches. Germline values: CDR1 SGHRS, CDR2 YFSETQ. The CDR3 is made up of 15 amino acids. CDR3 nucleotide sequence: TGCGCCAGCAGCTTGGCCGCAGGGGGCTTCTACGAGCAGTACTTC. Translated, it gives CASSLAAGGFYEQYF. The full variable domain, completed using reference TRBV5-1 and TRBJ2-7, is KAGVTQTPRYLIKTRGQQVTLSCSPISGHRSVSWYQQTPGQGLQFLFEYFSETQRNKGNFPGRFSGRQFSNSRSEMNVSTLELGDSALYLCASSLAAGGFYEQYFGPGTRLTVT.

This clonotype was counted a few times. The CDR3 nucleotides read TGCGCCAGCAGCGCCCCCAATAGCGGACAGGGGTTCCACGAGCAGTACTTC. Translation: CASSAPNSGQGFHEQYF. This sequence joins TRBV5-1 and TRBJ2-7, with 9 bases lining up with TRBD1. The CDR3 length is 17 residues. The J segment lost 5 bases and the V segment lost 4 bases, leaving 16 bases of the junction unmatched. The germline CDR1 and CDR2 sequences are SGHRS and YFSETQ.

This clonotype has only a few counts. CDR3: CASRLTDEQFF. CDR3 DNA: TGTGCCAGCAGGCTAACAGATGAGCAGTTCTTC. The rearrangement uses TRBV12-3 or TRBV12-4 and TRBJ2-1, with no clear D. V gave up 6 bases and J gave up 8 bases, with 8 bases separating them. This CDR3 region has 11 residues.

Note on this clonotype: The CDR3 ends on some other residue instead of the conserved phenylalanine or tryptophan, so this is likely a read error. The chain employs TRBV12-3 or TRBV12-4 and TRBJ2-5; 10 nucleotides align to TRBD2. The CDR3 length is 13 residues. Unmatched junction bases numbered 5, after V lost 7 bases and J lost 6 bases. The CDR3 loop is CASTLAGVKTQYL. In DNA form, the CDR3 reads TGTGCCAGCACCCTAGCGGGAGTGAAGACCCAGTACTTA.

This chain joins TRBV27 and TRBJ2-7; D may be TRBD2 (6 bases). Per the germline V gene, CDR1 is MNHEY and CDR2 is SMNVEV (reference sequence). CDR3 length equals 16 residues. V dropped 4 bases and J dropped 3 bases, with 19 bases sitting between them. In DNA, the CDR3 is TGTGCCAGCAGTTCCCCTCGGCGCGGGAAGGACTACGAGCAGTACTTC. Amino acids: CASSSPRRGKDYEQYF.

This clonotype was picked up many times. V is TRBV29-1 and J is TRBJ2-2; 8 bases align to TRBD2. Germline V gene sequence: CDR1 SQVTM, CDR2 ANQGSEA. J lost 5 bases, V lost 4 bases, and 6 bases had no gene match. CDR3 length equals 14 residues. The CDR3 sequence: CSVAGLGSTGELFF. CDR3 DNA: TGCAGCGTTGCGGGACTAGGGAGTACCGGGGAGCTGTTTTTT.

This clonotype appeared many times. This sequence joins TRBV11-3 and TRBJ2-7; D is tentatively TRBD1 or TRBD2 (5 bases each). The CDR3 is 18 amino acids. The germline CDR1 and CDR2 sequences are SGHNT and YENEEA. V was clipped by 5 bases and J by 0 bases, with 23 bases between them. The CDR3 sequence is CASSIRGAEFKSSYEQYF. The CDR3 DNA reads TGTGCCAGCAGCATAAGGGGAGCGGAATTTAAAAGCTCCTACGAGCAGTACTTC.

This chain joins TRBV10-3 and TRBJ2-3; TRBD2 matches 8 bases. J was trimmed by 5 bases and V by 3 bases; bases with no gene match: 13. Germline assignment: CDR1 ENHRY and CDR2 SYGVKD. The CDR3 is 17 residues long. This CDR3 reads CAISDLPLSGSGDTQYF. The CDR3 DNA reads TGTGCCATCAGTGACCTACCACTGAGCGGGAGCGGAGATACGCAGTATTTT.

The gene calls are TRBV4-3 and TRBJ2-7; D remains ambiguous. The CDR3 is 13 residues long. With 1 base removed from V and 6 bases from J, the gap between germline ends came to 10 bases. The germline V gene encodes CDR1 LGHNA and CDR2 YSLEER. The CDR3 protein is CASSQVLAREQYF. The DNA of the CDR3 is TGCGCCAGCAGCCAAGTCCTGGCGCGCGAGCAGTACTTC.

This clonotype was recorded at least ten times. The gene calls are TRBV7-2 and TRBJ2-1; 10 bases line up with TRBD1. The germline CDR1 and CDR2 sequences are SGHTA and FQGNSA. J gave up 5 bases and V 1 base, and 2 bases lay outside the gene matches. This CDR3 is 15 amino acids long. CDR3 nucleotides: TGTGCCAGCAGCTTAGTTGGGACAGGGGACAATGAGCAGTTCTTC. Its protein is CASSLVGTGDNEQFF. Variable domain in full (rest from reference TRBV7-2 and TRBJ2-1): GAGVSQSPSNKVTEKGKDVELRCDPISGHTALYWYRQSLGQGLEFLIYFQGNSAPDKSGLPSDRFSAERTGGSVSTLTIQRTQQEDSAVYLCASSLVGTGDNEQFFGPGTRLTVL.

This clonotype came up many times. V gene TRBV7-2 combines with J gene TRBJ2-5; no clear D gene. Germline V gene sequence: CDR1 SGHTA, CDR2 FQGNSA. The CDR3 sequence is 11 residues long. The V gene lost 6 bases and the J gene lost 5 bases, with 7 bases spanning the gap. Here the CDR3 reads CASSQRETQYF. CDR3 bases: TGTGCCAGCAGTCAGCGTGAGACCCAGTACTTC.

This clonotype was counted only a few times. Relative to the germline gene, one junction end is altered; a read error may explain this. The chain employs TRBV5-4 and TRBJ2-5, with 8 bases fitting TRBD1. This CDR3 region has 13 residues. CDR1 SGHNT and CDR2 YYREEE come from the germline V gene (reference sequence). CDR3 sequence: CASSLTGGITFGF. The CDR3 DNA sequence: TGTGCCAGCAGCTTGACAGGGGGTATCACCTTTGGCTTC.

This clonotype was detected a few times. This chain uses TRBV11-2 with TRBJ2-7; no clear D. The CDR3 runs to 14 residues. The V gene's germline CDR1 is SGHAT and CDR2 FQNNGV. V was trimmed by 5 bases and J by 6 bases, leaving 17 bases between them. CDR3: CASSTRLVLSEQYF. The CDR3, as DNA: TGTGCCAGCAGCACCCGGCTAGTCCTCTCCGAGCAGTACTTC.

The CDR3 region is CASSDSTEAFF. CDR3 nucleotides: TGCGCCAGCAGTGATTCCACTGAAGCTTTCTTT. The chain joins TRBV10-2 to TRBJ1-1; no firm D call. Germline V gene sequence: CDR1 WSHSY, CDR2 SAAADI. The germline V and J ends were trimmed by 3 bases and 4 bases, with 3 bases remaining between them. This CDR3 spans 11 amino acids.

The CDR3 spells CASSFGTSGRYNEQFF. CDR3 DNA sequence: TGTGCCAGCAGCTTCGGGACTAGCGGGAGATACAATGAGCAGTTCTTC. This chain links TRBV7-2 with TRBJ2-1, with 14 bases aligning to TRBD2. The CDR3 is 16 amino acids. Looked up from germline, CDR1 is SGHTA and CDR2 is FQGNSA. V shed 3 bases, J shed 4 bases, and the junction held 2 bases outside the gene matches.

This clonotype showed up just a few times. The chain couples TRBV7-9 to TRBJ2-5; D gene unclear. V dropped 1 base and J dropped 5 bases, with 11 bases sitting between them. In germline, CDR1 is SEHNR, CDR2 FQNEAQ (reference sequence). CDR3 length equals 14 residues. The CDR3 DNA follows: TGTGCCAGCAGCTTAGTTTGGTCTGGGGAGACCCAGTACTTC. Encoded protein: CASSLVWSGETQYF.

The gene calls are TRBV5-6 and TRBJ1-5, with D possibly TRBD1 on 5 matching bases. Germline loops: CDR1 SGHDT, CDR2 YYEEEE. This CDR3 region has 14 residues. Deletions cut 4 bases from V and 6 bases from J, with 14 bases between. Here the CDR3 reads CASSRSGLGQPQHF. For the CDR3, the DNA is TGTGCCAGCAGCCGCTCGGGGCTCGGTCAGCCCCAGCATTTT. Using reference TRBV5-6 and TRBJ1-5 for the parts outside the CDR3, the full variable domain is DAGVTQSPTHLIKTRGQQVTLRCSPKSGHDTVSWYQQALGQGPQFIFQYYEEEERQRGNFPDRFSGHQFPNYSSELNVNALLLGDSALYLCASSRSGLGQPQHFGDGTRLSIL.

This clonotype occurred a few times. The V and J genes are TRBV5-1 and TRBJ2-7; D is perhaps TRBD2 (6 bases). Trimming took off 4 bases at V and 2 bases at J, with 13 bases between the two ends. Germline CDR1 SGHRS, CDR2 YFSETQ. The CDR3 has 14 amino acids. CDR3 in DNA: TGCGCCAGCAGCCCCGGGAGCAGCGCCTACGAGCAGTACTTC. It codes for CASSPGSSAYEQYF.

This clonotype was seen a few times. The gene calls are TRBV12-5 and TRBJ2-7; 7 nucleotides align to TRBD1. The CDR3 sequence is 16 residues long. Looked up from germline, CDR1 is LGHNT and CDR2 is FRNRAP. V gave up 3 bases and J gave up 4 bases; unmatched junction bases: 12. The CDR3 DNA reads as TGTGCTAGTGGTTTTTTTTCCGGACAGGTAGATTACGAGCAGTACTTC. Translated: CASGFFSGQVDYEQYF.